This T cell receptor (beta chain) was observed in a study of blood T cell repertoires in COVID-19. In the authors' methods: Counts of nucleated cells, estimated from reference gene primer amplification, were obtained. Repertoires were generated with immunoSEQ multiplex PCR, while TCRdb's copy carries only in-frame clones and drops some. V and J calls and clone size are given by that table; D and trimming were obtained from the DNA. The sample lists 160,000 or so clones, around four fifths occurring once. Participants were aged 18 to 89 years, lived in 20 to 25 US areas, and enrolled virtually. The CDR3 runs to 13 residues. The germline V gene encodes CDR1 LGHNT and CDR2 FRNRAP. Trimming took 10 bases from V and 0 from J, leaving 12 bases between them.

The chain links TRBV12-5 to TRBJ1-1; TRBD1 might be the D (6 bases). The material sequenced was PBMCs or T cells enriched from blood (not recorded which). This sequence originates from a woman between 50 and 59 years old who had recovered from COVID-19. The chain's CDR3 is CATSRGLNTEAFF. The CDR3 nucleotides are TGTGCTACGTCCAGGGGACTGAACACTGAAGCTTTCTTT.